One sample yielded the 20 T cell receptor beta chains listed below, sequenced in a study of T-cell memory formation after mild COVID-19. TCRdb called the 5' RACE reads again in MiXCR, with one record for every CDR3 protein. This sample yields under 200,000 distinct CDR3 sequences, of which roughly 13% are seen a single time; approximately 3.5% belongs to the top ten. Sequencing was done on a sample of PBMCs or a T cell subset sorted from them (not recorded which). The receptors come from a man in his late teens or twenties who had mild COVID-19 (a few samples of this study predate the infection). Cell type and time point are not known.

This clonotype has only a few counts. This chain uses TRBV20-1 with TRBJ1-5; no firm D call. The CDR3 length is 14 residues. CDR1 DFQATT and CDR2 SNEGSKA come from the germline V gene (reference sequence). V was clipped by 0 bases and J by 1 base, with 7 bases between them. The CDR3: CSARDPWSNQPQHF. CDR3 nucleotides: TGCAGTGCTAGAGATCCCTGGAGCAATCAGCCCCAGCATTTT.

This clonotype appeared a few times. The rearrangement uses TRBV4-3 and TRBJ2-5; TRBD2 might be the D (6 bases). The V gene's germline CDR1 is LGHNA and CDR2 YSLEER. The V end was cut by 2 bases, the J end by 9 bases, with 19 bases between. The CDR3 is made up of 15 amino acids. CDR3 sequence: CASSQIRTTPGAQYF. The CDR3 coding sequence is TGCGCCAGCAGCCAAATTAGGACCACGCCGGGGGCCCAGTACTTC.

The chain links TRBV7-2 to TRBJ2-1, with TRBD2 as a possible D gene (5 bases). The V end lost 3 bases, the J end lost 8 bases, and 20 bases lay between the germline ends. The CDR3 extends over 16 amino acids. Germline values: CDR1 SGHTA, CDR2 FQGNSA. CDR3 coding DNA: TGTGCCAGCAGCTTGGGAGCACTAGTTGTTGGTGATGAGCAGTTCTTC. Residues: CASSLGALVVGDEQFF.

This clonotype has a handful of counts. The V call is TRBV5-8, the J call TRBJ1-5, with 7 bases matching TRBD1. The germline CDR1 and CDR2 sequences are SGHTS and YDEGEE. The CDR3 contains 15 residues. V shed 5 bases, J shed 5 bases, and the junction held 10 bases outside the gene matches. The CDR3: CASSPTGDWDQPQHF. CDR3 DNA: TGTGCCAGCAGTCCTACAGGGGATTGGGATCAGCCCCAGCATTTT.

The rearrangement uses TRBV28 and TRBJ1-3, with 10 bases identical to TRBD1. The V segment lost 11 bases and the J segment 3 bases; nucleotides outside the gene matches: 13. The CDR3 runs 16 residues. Germline CDR1 reads MDHEN; CDR2 reads SYDVKM. Written as DNA, the CDR3 is TGTGCCGTTTTCCCGGGACAGGGGCTTGTTGGAAACACCATATATTTT. Protein: CAVFPGQGLVGNTIYF.

This clonotype has only a few counts. The chain has TRBV4-3 and TRBJ2-3; 7 bases align to TRBD2. Germline-derived CDR1 and CDR2 are LGHNA and YSLEER. V shed 0 bases, J shed 2 bases, and the junction held 5 bases outside the gene matches. The CDR3 extends over 16 amino acids. The CDR3 here is CASSQEGAGITDTQYF. In DNA, the CDR3 is TGCGCCAGCAGCCAAGAGGGAGCGGGGATCACAGATACGCAGTATTTT.

This clonotype was detected only a few times. The CDR3 loop is CASSTGLVTEAFF. The CDR3 region has the DNA TGTGCCAGCTCAACGGGGTTGGTCACTGAAGCTTTCTTT. This chain links TRBV18 with TRBJ1-1; D gene ambiguous. V was clipped by 5 bases and J by 4 bases, with 11 bases between them. CDR1 is KGHSH and CDR2 is LQKENI in the germline V gene. This CDR3 is 13 amino acids long.

The chain joins TRBV27 to TRBJ1-3, with no clear D. V lost 3 bases to trimming and J lost 4 bases, with 10 bases between them. The CDR3 runs 14 residues. Germline-derived CDR1 and CDR2 are MNHEY and SMNVEV (reference sequence). As DNA, the CDR3 is TGTGCCAGCAGTTTTGGCAGATGGGGAAACACCATATATTTT. Its translation is CASSFGRWGNTIYF.

There are a few counts of this clonotype. This chain connects TRBV11-3 to TRBJ2-5, with a weak D call TRBD2 (6 bases). This CDR3 has 13 amino acids. Trimming pared 5 bases from V and 3 bases from J, leaving 10 bases between. Looked up from germline, CDR1 is SGHNT and CDR2 is YENEEA. CDR3 in amino acids: CASSAWGEETQYF. The CDR3 DNA sequence: TGTGCCAGCAGCGCTTGGGGGGAAGAGACCCAGTACTTC.

This clonotype has a count of ten or more. This chain connects TRBV3-1 to TRBJ2-2; D is undetermined. The germline V and J ends were trimmed by 2 bases and 9 bases, with 7 bases remaining between them. This CDR3 has 12 amino acids. Germline V gene sequence: CDR1 LGHDT, CDR2 YNNKEL (reference sequence). CDR3 in DNA: TGTGCCAGCAGCCAACTCAGTAGGGAGCTGTTTTTT. Amino acid sequence: CASSQLSRELFF.

This sequence joins TRBV18 and TRBJ2-5; D remains unclear. Per the germline V gene, CDR1 is KGHSH and CDR2 is LQKENI. The CDR3 is 15 residues long. V lost 0 bases, J lost 2 bases, and 10 bases lay in between. CDR3 residues: CASSPPAGPQETQYF. The CDR3 DNA sequence: TGTGCCAGCTCACCACCGGCAGGCCCTCAAGAGACCCAGTACTTC.

This clonotype was recorded a few times. The DNA for the CDR3 is TGTGCCAGCAGTTACTCCGGGACCACAATCTCTGGGGCCAACGTCCTGACTTTC. This codes for CASSYSGTTISGANVLTF. The chain has TRBV6-5 and TRBJ2-6; D tentatively reads TRBD1 or TRBD2 (5 bases each). The ends were cut back, 0 bases at V and 0 bases at J, with 12 bases in the middle. Germline V gives CDR1 MNHEY, CDR2 SVGAGI. The CDR3 has 18 amino acids.

This clonotype was seen a handful of times. CDR3 residues: CASSLQDGEQFF. The CDR3 nucleotides read TGTGCCAGCAGCTTACAGGATGGTGAGCAGTTCTTC. This chain links TRBV7-2 with TRBJ2-1, with D uncertain. The CDR3 has 12 amino acids. Germline V gene data show CDR1 as SGHTA and CDR2 as FQGNSA. V was cut by 2 bases and J by 9 bases, with 8 bases left in between.

This clonotype occurred a few times. The rearrangement joins TRBV7-3 to TRBJ1-3; D not certain. The CDR3 is 13 residues long. The V end was cut by 8 bases, the J end by 1 base, with 9 bases between. In germline, CDR1 is SGHTA, CDR2 FQGTGA. This CDR3 is CASGADSGNTIYF. Written as DNA, the CDR3 is TGTGCCAGCGGAGCAGATTCTGGAAACACCATATATTTT.

This clonotype was seen more than once but under ten times. The J gene is TRBJ1-1, the V gene TRBV5-1, with D possibly TRBD1 on 5 matching bases. The V and J ends lost 0 bases and 4 bases respectively, with 13 bases between them. Germline CDR1 reads SGHRS; CDR2 reads YFSETQ. The CDR3 runs 15 residues. The CDR3 DNA follows: TGCGCCAGCAGCTTGGCTATACAGGCTTTCACTGAAGCTTTCTTT. Protein sequence: CASSLAIQAFTEAFF.

The chain is built from TRBV7-9 and TRBJ2-7, with a possible D match to TRBD1 (5 bases). The CDR3 covers 13 residues. V lost 2 bases and J lost 6, with 11 bases in between. CDR1 SEHNR and CDR2 FQNEAQ come from the germline V gene (reference sequence). The CDR3 DNA follows: TGTGCCAGCAGCTTAAAAGGGGCTGGCGAGCAGTACGTC. Amino acids: CASSLKGAGEQYV.

This clonotype has a count of ten or more. The V gene is TRBV5-1, the J gene TRBJ2-4; D is perhaps TRBD1 (7 bases). The CDR3 consists of 15 residues. V was trimmed by 3 bases and J by 6 bases, leaving 16 bases between them. Germline CDR1 SGHRS, CDR2 YFSETQ. The CDR3, as DNA: TGCGCCAGCAGCTACCTTCAGGGGGGCAGAAACATTCAGTACTTC. Its protein product is CASSYLQGGRNIQYF.

The table lists this clonotype with a few counts. J is TRBJ1-1 and V is TRBV6-5; D is undetermined. Germline V gene data show CDR1 as MNHEY and CDR2 as SVGAGI. The CDR3 runs to 13 residues. The V end was cut by 0 bases, the J end by 8 bases, with 10 bases between. This CDR3 is CASSYSITTEAFF. CDR3 sequence (DNA): TGTGCCAGCAGTTACTCGATTACGACCGAAGCTTTCTTT.

This clonotype was seen a few times. The chain combines TRBV12-3 or TRBV12-4 with TRBJ2-2; a possible D gene is TRBD2 (7 bases). The CDR3 totals 16 residues. V lost 5 bases, J lost 6 bases, and 19 bases lay in between. The CDR3 region has the DNA TGTGCCAGCAGTCCCCCTCCTGGGGGGGCCCCCGGGGAGCTGTTTTTT. Translation: CASSPPPGGAPGELFF.

J is TRBJ1-2 and V is TRBV6-5, with 7 positions matching TRBD1. CDR1 MNHEY and CDR2 SVGAGI come from the germline V gene. With V trimmed by 5 bases and J by 5 bases, 17 bases remained unmatched. The CDR3 length is 17 residues. CDR3 DNA: TGTGCCAGCAGTCCAATTACAGGGGCCAGGGTCCAATATGGCTACACCTTC. It specifies CASSPITGARVQYGYTF.